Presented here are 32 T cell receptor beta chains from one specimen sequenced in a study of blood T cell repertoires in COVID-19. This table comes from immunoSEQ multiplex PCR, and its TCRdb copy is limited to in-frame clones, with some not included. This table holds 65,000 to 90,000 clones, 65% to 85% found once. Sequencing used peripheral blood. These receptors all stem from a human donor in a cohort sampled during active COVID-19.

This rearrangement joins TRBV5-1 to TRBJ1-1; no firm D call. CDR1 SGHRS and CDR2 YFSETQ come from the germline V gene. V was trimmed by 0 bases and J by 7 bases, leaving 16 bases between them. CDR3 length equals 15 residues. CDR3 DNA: TGCGCCAGCAGCTTGGATCTTCCGGGTGGCATTGAAGCTTTCTTT. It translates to CASSLDLPGGIEAFF.

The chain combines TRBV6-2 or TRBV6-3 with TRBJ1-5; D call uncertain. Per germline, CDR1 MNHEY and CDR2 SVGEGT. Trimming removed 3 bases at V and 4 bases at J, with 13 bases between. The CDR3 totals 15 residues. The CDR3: CASSYGTRVNQPQHF. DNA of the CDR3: TGTGCCAGCAGTTATGGTACCCGGGTGAATCAGCCCCAGCATTTT.

CDR3 DNA sequence: TGTGCCAGCAGCGTAGCGGGTAGCGGGGGGCCCGATACGCAGTATTTT. It yields the protein CASSVAGSGGPDTQYF. V gene TRBV9 combines with J gene TRBJ2-3; 10 bases line up with TRBD2. Germline trimming cut 0 bases from V and 6 bases from J; bases unmatched to any gene: 7. The CDR3 length is 16 residues. Per germline, CDR1 SGDLS and CDR2 YYNGEE.

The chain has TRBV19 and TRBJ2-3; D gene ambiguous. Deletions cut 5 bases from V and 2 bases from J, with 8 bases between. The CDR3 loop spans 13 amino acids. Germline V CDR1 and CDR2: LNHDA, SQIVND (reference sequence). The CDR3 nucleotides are TGTGCCAGTAGTTCCCCCTACACAGATACGCAGTATTTT. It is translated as CASSSPYTDTQYF.

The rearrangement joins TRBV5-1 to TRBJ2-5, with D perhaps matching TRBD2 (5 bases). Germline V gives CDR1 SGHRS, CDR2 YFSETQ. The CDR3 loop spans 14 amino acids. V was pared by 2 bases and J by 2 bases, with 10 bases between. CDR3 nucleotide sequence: TGCGCCAGCAGCTTTTACGGGGATCAAGAGACCCAGTACTTC. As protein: CASSFYGDQETQYF.

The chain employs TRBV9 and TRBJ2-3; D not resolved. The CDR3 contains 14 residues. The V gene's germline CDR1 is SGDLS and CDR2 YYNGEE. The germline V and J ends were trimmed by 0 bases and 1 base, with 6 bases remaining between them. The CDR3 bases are TGTGCCAGCAGCGTAGGGTCAGGCACAGATACGCAGTATTTT. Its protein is CASSVGSGTDTQYF.

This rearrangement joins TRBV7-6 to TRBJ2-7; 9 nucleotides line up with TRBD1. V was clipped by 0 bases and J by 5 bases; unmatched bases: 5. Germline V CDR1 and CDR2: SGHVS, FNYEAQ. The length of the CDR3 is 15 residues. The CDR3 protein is CASSLAWGTGNEQYF. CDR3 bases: TGTGCCAGCAGCTTAGCGTGGGGGACAGGGAACGAGCAGTACTTC. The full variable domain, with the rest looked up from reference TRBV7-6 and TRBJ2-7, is GAGVSQSPRYKVTKRGQDVALRCDPISGHVSLYWYRQALGQGPEFLTYFNYEAQQDKSGLPNDRFSAERPEGSISTLTIQRTEQRDSAMYRCASSLAWGTGNEQYFGPGTRLTVT.

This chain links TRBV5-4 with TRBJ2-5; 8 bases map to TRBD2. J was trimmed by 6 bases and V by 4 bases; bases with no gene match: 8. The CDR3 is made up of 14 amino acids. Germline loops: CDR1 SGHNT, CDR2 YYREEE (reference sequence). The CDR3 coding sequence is TGTGCCAGCAGCCTGGCGGGGGGAATCCAGACCCAGTACTTC. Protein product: CASSLAGGIQTQYF.

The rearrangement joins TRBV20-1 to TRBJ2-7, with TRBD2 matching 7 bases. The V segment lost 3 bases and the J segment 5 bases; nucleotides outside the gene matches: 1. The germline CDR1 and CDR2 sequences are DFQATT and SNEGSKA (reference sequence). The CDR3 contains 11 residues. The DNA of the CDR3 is TGCAGTGCTAGTGGGGGGGACGAGCAGTACTTC. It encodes CSASGGDEQYF.

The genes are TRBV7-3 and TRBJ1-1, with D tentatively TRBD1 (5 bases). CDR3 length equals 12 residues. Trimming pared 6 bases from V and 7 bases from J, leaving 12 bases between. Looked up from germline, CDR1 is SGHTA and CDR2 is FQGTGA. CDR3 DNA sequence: TGTGCCAGCAGTTCGGACACAGGTGAAGCTTTCTTT. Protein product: CASSSDTGEAFF. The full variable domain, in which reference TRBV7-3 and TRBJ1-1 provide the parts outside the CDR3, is GAGVSQTPSNKVTEKGKYVELRCDPISGHTALYWYRQSLGQGPEFLIYFQGTGAADDSGLPNDRFFAVRPEGSVSTLKIQRTERGDSAVYLCASSSDTGEAFFGQGTRLTVV.

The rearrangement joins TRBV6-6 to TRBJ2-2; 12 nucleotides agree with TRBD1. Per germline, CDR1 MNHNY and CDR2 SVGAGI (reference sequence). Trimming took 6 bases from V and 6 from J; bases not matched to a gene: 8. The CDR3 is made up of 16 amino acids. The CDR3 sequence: CASSPGQGAGAGELFF. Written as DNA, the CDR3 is TGTGCCAGCAGCCCGGGACAGGGGGCAGGAGCCGGGGAGCTGTTTTTT.

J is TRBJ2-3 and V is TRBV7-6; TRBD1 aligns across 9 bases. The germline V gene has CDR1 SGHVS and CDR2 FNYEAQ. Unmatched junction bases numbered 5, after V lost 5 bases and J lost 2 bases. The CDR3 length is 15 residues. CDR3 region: CASSLRDRDTDTQYF. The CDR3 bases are TGTGCCAGCAGCCTCCGGGACAGGGACACAGATACGCAGTATTTT.

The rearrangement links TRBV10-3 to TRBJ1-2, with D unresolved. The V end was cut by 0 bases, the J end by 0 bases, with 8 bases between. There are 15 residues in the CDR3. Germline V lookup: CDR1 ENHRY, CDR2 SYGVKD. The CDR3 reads CAISESPESNYGYTF. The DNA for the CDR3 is TGTGCCATCAGTGAGTCCCCAGAATCTAACTATGGCTACACCTTC.

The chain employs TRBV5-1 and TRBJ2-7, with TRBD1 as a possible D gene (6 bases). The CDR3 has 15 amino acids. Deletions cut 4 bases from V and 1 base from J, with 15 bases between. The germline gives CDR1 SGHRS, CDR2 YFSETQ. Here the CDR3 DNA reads TGCGCCAGCAGCCCAGCAGGGGTCGAATCCTACGAGCAGTACTTC. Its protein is CASSPAGVESYEQYF. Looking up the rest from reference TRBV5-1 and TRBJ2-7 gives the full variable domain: KAGVTQTPRYLIKTRGQQVTLSCSPISGHRSVSWYQQTPGQGLQFLFEYFSETQRNKGNFPGRFSGRQFSNSRSEMNVSTLELGDSALYLCASSPAGVESYEQYFGPGTRLTVT.

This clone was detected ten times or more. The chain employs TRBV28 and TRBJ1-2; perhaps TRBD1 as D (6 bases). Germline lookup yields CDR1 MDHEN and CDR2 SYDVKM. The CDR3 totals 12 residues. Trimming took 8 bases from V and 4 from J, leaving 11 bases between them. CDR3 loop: CASGTGTYGYTF. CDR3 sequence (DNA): TGTGCCAGCGGAACAGGGACCTATGGCTACACCTTC.

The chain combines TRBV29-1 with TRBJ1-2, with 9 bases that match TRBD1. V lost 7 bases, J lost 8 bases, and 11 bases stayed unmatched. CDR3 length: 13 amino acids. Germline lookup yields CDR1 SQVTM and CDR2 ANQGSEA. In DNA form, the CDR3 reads TGCAGCGCTCCAACAGGGGGCGTAGGGGGCTACACCTTC. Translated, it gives CSAPTGGVGGYTF.

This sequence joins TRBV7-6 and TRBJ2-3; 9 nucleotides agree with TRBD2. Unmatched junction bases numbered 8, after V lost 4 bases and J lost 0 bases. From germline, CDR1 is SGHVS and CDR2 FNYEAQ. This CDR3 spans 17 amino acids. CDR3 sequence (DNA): TGTGCCAGCAGCTCTGGAGCTAGCGGGATCAGCACAGATACGCAGTATTTT. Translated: CASSSGASGISTDTQYF.

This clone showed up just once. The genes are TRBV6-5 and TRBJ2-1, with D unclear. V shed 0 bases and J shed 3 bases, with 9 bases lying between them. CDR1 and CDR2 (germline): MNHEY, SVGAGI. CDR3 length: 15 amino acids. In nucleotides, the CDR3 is TGTGCCAGCAGTTACTCAAATCCGGTCTACAATGAGCAGTTCTTC. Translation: CASSYSNPVYNEQFF.

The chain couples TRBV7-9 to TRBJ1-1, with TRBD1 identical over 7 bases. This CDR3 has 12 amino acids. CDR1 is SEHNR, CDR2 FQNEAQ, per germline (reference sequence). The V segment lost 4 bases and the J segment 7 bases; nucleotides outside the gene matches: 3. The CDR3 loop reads CASSSRQGEAFF. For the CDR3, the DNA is TGTGCCAGCAGCTCACGACAGGGTGAAGCTTTCTTT.

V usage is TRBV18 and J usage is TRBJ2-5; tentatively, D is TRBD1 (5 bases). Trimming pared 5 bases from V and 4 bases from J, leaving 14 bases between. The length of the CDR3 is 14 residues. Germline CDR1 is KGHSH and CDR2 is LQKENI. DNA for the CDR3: TGTGCCAGCTCAGCTGGGGCAGTTGGAGAGACCCAGTACTTC. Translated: CASSAGAVGETQYF.

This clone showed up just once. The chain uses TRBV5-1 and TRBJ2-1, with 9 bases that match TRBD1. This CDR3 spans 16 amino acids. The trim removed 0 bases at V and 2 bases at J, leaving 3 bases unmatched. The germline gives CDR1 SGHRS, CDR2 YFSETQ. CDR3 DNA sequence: TGCGCCAGCAGCTTGGTACAGGGGGCGGCCTACAATGAGCAGTTCTTC. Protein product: CASSLVQGAAYNEQFF.

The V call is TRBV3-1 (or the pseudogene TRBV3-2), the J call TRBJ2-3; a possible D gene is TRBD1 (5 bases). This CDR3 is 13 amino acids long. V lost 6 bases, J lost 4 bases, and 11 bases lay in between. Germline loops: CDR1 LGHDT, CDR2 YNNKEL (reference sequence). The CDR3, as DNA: TGTGCCAGCAGTGCCCTCAGGGCAGATACGCAGTATTTT. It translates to CASSALRADTQYF.

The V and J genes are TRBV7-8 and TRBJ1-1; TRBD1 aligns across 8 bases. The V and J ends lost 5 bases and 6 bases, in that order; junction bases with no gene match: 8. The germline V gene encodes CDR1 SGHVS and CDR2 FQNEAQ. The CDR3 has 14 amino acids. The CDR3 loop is CASSPDRGISEAFF. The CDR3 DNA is TGTGCCAGCAGCCCAGACAGGGGTATTTCTGAAGCTTTCTTT. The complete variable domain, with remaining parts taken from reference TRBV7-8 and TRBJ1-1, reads GAGVSQSPRYKVAKRGQDVALRCDPISGHVSLFWYQQALGQGPEFLTYFQNEAQLDKSGLPSDRFFAERPEGSVSTLKIQRTQQEDSAVYLCASSPDRGISEAFFGQGTRLTVV.

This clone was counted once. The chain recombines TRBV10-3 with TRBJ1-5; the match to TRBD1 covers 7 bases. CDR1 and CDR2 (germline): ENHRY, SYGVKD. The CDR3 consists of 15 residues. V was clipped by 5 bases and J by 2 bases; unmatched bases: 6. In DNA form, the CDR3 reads TGTGCCATCAGTCGACAGGGTGAGGGCAATCAGCCCCAGCATTTT. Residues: CAISRQGEGNQPQHF.

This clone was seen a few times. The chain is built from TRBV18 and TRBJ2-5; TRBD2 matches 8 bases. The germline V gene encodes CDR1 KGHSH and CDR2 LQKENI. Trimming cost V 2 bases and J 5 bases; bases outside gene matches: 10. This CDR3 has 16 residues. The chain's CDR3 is CASSPNVRLALETQYF. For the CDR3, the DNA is TGTGCCAGCTCACCAAACGTAAGACTAGCGTTGGAGACCCAGTACTTC.

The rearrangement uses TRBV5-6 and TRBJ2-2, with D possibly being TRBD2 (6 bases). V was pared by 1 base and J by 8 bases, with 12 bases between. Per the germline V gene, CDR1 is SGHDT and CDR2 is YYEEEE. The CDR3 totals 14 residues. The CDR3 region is CASSLPGGTGELFF. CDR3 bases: TGTGCCAGCAGCTTGCCCGGGGGAACTGGGGAGCTGTTTTTT.

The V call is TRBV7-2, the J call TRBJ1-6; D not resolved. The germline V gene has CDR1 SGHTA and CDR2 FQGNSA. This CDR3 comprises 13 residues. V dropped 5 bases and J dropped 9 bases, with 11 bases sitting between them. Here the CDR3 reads CASSLSGVSPLHF. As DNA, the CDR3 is TGTGCCAGCAGCCTCAGCGGGGTTTCACCCCTCCACTTT.

CDR3 loop: CASSLGQGNSPLHF. The CDR3 DNA reads TGTGCCAGCAGCCTGGGACAGGGCAATTCACCCCTCCACTTT. The rearrangement uses TRBV5-6 and TRBJ1-6; 9 bases agree with TRBD1. This CDR3 is 14 amino acids long. Germline lookup yields CDR1 SGHDT and CDR2 YYEEEE. V shed 4 bases, J shed 7 bases, and the junction held 3 bases outside the gene matches.

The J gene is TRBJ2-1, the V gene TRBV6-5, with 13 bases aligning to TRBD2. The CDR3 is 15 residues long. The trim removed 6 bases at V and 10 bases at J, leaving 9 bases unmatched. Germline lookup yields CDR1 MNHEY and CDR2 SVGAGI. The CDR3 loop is CASRGGLAGAGEQFF. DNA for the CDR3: TGTGCCAGCAGGGGTGGACTAGCGGGGGCGGGGGAGCAGTTCTTC.

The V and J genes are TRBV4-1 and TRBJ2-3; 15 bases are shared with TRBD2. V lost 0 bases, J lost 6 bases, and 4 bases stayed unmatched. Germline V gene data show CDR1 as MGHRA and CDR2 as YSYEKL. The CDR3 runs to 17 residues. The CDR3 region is CASSQEGLAGGEDTQYF. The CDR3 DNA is TGCGCCAGCAGCCAAGAGGGACTAGCGGGGGGAGAGGATACGCAGTATTTT.

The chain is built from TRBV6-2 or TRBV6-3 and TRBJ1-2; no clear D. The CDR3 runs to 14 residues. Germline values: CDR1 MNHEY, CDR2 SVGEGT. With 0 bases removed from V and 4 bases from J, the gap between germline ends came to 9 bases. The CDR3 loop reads CASSYSGSGYGYTF. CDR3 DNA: TGTGCCAGCAGTTACTCGGGCAGCGGCTATGGCTACACCTTC.

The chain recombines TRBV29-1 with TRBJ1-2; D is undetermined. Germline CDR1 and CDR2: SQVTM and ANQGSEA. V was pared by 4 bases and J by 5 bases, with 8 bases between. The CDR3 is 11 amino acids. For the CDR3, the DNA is TGCAGCGTTGCTAAGGAGTATGGCTACACCTTC. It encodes CSVAKEYGYTF.